This section outlines one TCR beta chain sequence together with its context. This CDR3 has 15 amino acids. Trimming cost V 3 bases and J 4 bases; bases outside gene matches: 5. Germline CDR1 SGHRS, CDR2 YFSETQ. In the original analysis: Amplified reference gene primers provided the basis for estimating nucleated cell counts. Data came from immunoSEQ multiplex PCR; TCRdb stores just in-frame clones and leaves some out. V and J calls plus clone size are reproduced from that table; the DNA served to infer D and trimming. The profile shows 100,000 to 120,000 clones, approximately 82% of them singletons. This sample was included in a study of blood T cell repertoires in COVID-19. The overall study: COVID-19 samples collected from the United States, Italy and Spain covered acute and convalescent phases. Sample material is recorded as cDNA or gDNA derived from T cells, B-cell-depleted T cells, or PBMCs.

Sequenced: peripheral blood. The chain uses TRBV5-1 and TRBJ2-3; TRBD2 aligns across 10 bases. This TCR derives from a woman between 65 and 79 years old with acute or convalescent COVID-19. CDR3 in amino acids: CASSSLGLAADTQYF. The CDR3 DNA is TGCGCCAGCAGCTCATTAGGACTAGCGGCAGATACGCAGTATTTT.